Listed here are 24 T cell receptor beta chains from one sample, sequenced in a study of T cells after yellow fever vaccination. TCRdb fed the 5' RACE reads into MiXCR, producing one record per CDR3 protein. The sample contains about 130,000 distinct CDR3 sequences, roughly 9% of which appear only once. The starting material was CD8+ T cells sorted from PBMCs, obtained on the day of the yellow fever booster vaccination. These TCRs come from a man aged 18-30 years who received the YFV17D yellow fever vaccine.

The table lists this clonotype with a few counts. The chain carries TRBV12-3 or TRBV12-4 and TRBJ2-7; D possibly corresponds to TRBD1 (6 bases). Trimming removed 5 bases from V and 6 bases from J, with 11 bases in between. The CDR3 extends over 12 amino acids. CDR3 in amino acids: CASSPNRAEQYF. CDR3 in DNA: TGTGCCAGCAGTCCAAACAGGGCCGAGCAGTACTTC.

The rearrangement uses TRBV12-3 or TRBV12-4 and TRBJ2-7; possibly TRBD1 for D (6 bases). V was pared by 3 bases and J by 3 bases, with 12 bases between. This CDR3 comprises 14 residues. The CDR3 DNA reads as TGTGCCAGCAGTTTCGGCAGGGGAGACTACGAGCAGTACTTC. Translating gives CASSFGRGDYEQYF.

This chain links TRBV6-2 or TRBV6-3 with TRBJ2-2; a possible D gene is TRBD2 (7 bases). This CDR3 has 14 amino acids. V lost 7 bases to trimming and J lost 7 bases, with 16 bases between them. From germline, CDR1 is MNHEY and CDR2 SVGEGT. The CDR3 region is CASTGGLRNGELFF. The CDR3, as DNA: TGTGCCAGCACGGGGGGCTTAAGGAACGGGGAGCTGTTTTTT.

The rearrangement uses TRBV4-3 and TRBJ2-6, with D possibly TRBD1 on 5 matching bases. Germline V gene sequence: CDR1 LGHNA, CDR2 YSLEER. The CDR3 totals 20 residues. The V gene lost 4 bases and the J gene lost 0 bases, with 22 bases spanning the gap. The CDR3 bases are TGCGCCAGCAGCCGGGGCGCGAGGACCCTATACTTCTCTGGGGCCAACGTCCTGACTTTC. Its protein is CASSRGARTLYFSGANVLTF.

This clonotype was picked up a small number of times. The chain recombines TRBV7-9 with TRBJ1-1; D call uncertain. Germline CDR1 is SEHNR and CDR2 is FQNEAQ (reference sequence). The CDR3 covers 12 residues. The V and J ends lost 7 bases and 1 base respectively, with 7 bases between them. CDR3 sequence reads: CASKFGNTEAFF. The CDR3 coding sequence is TGTGCCAGCAAGTTCGGGAACACTGAAGCTTTCTTT.

The chain couples TRBV7-9 to TRBJ2-5, with 10 bases matching TRBD1. The CDR3 consists of 15 residues. The trim removed 5 bases at V and 5 bases at J, leaving 8 bases unmatched. Germline lookup yields CDR1 SEHNR and CDR2 FQNEAQ (reference sequence). The CDR3 nucleotides read TGTGCCAGCAGCACCGCGACAGGGGGCTTGGAGACCCAGTACTTC. Translating gives CASSTATGGLETQYF.

The chain is built from TRBV5-1 and TRBJ2-1, with D unclear. The V end was cut by 3 bases, the J end by 7 bases, with 8 bases between. The CDR3 runs to 12 residues. Germline V lookup: CDR1 SGHRS, CDR2 YFSETQ. Written as DNA, the CDR3 is TGCGCCAGCAGCTCAGAGAGAAATGAGCAGTTCTTC. Protein sequence: CASSSERNEQFF.

This clonotype was seen only a few times. The chain has TRBV4-1 and TRBJ1-6; D uncertain. Trimming cost V 1 base and J 0 bases, with 4 bases left between them. The CDR3 runs 15 residues. CDR1 is MGHRA and CDR2 is YSYEKL in the germline V gene. CDR3 sequence (DNA): TGCGCCAGCAGCCAAGGAAGCTCCTATAATTCACCCCTCCACTTT. Translating gives CASSQGSSYNSPLHF.

The sample holds many counts of this clonotype. The rearrangement joins TRBV4-3 to TRBJ1-4, with 9 bases matching TRBD1. Germline CDR1 LGHNA, CDR2 YSLEER. The CDR3 length is 14 residues. After removal of 4 bases from V and 6 bases from J, the junction contained 3 bases not matched to a gene. The CDR3 is CASSPDRGDEKLFF. The CDR3 DNA is TGCGCCAGCAGCCCAGACAGGGGGGATGAAAAACTGTTTTTT.

This clonotype was found a few times. This chain joins TRBV12-3 or TRBV12-4 and TRBJ1-2; TRBD1 might be the D (6 bases). V lost 6 bases and J 8 bases, leaving 16 bases between the germline ends. This CDR3 spans 13 amino acids. CDR3 bases: TGTGCCAGCAGACTCGGGGGGGCTAGAGGCTACACCTTC. Translated, it gives CASRLGGARGYTF.

This clonotype was observed a few times. This chain connects TRBV24-1 to TRBJ2-1; 8 nucleotides line up with TRBD1. CDR3 length: 18 residues. CDR1 is KGHDR, CDR2 SFDVKD, per germline. V lost 2 bases, J lost 4 bases, and 12 bases stayed unmatched. This CDR3 is CATSDSMFRDRLYNEQFF. The CDR3, as DNA: TGTGCCACCAGTGATTCCATGTTCCGGGACAGGCTTTACAATGAGCAGTTCTTC.

This clonotype showed up many times. This sequence joins TRBV29-1 and TRBJ2-1; 8 nucleotides agree with TRBD2. CDR1 is SQVTM and CDR2 is ANQGSEA in the germline V gene. The length of the CDR3 is 14 residues. The V segment lost 2 bases and the J segment 7 bases; nucleotides outside the gene matches: 7. CDR3 sequence: CSVEQRGIENEQFF. The CDR3 nucleotides are TGCAGCGTTGAACAGCGGGGGATCGAGAATGAGCAGTTCTTC.

This clonotype was recorded a few times. The chain links TRBV11-2 to TRBJ2-7, with D possibly being TRBD1 or TRBD2 (5 bases each). V lost 5 bases and J lost 4, with 12 bases in between. The CDR3 has 13 amino acids. Germline V lookup: CDR1 SGHAT, CDR2 FQNNGV. The CDR3 loop reads CASSLGPIYEQYF. The CDR3, as DNA: TGTGCCAGCAGCCTGGGACCGATATACGAGCAGTACTTC.

In this sample, this clonotype turned up a few times. The V and J genes are TRBV7-2 and TRBJ2-3; 12 positions agree with TRBD2. This CDR3 region has 15 residues. Germline CDR1 SGHTA, CDR2 FQGNSA. Trimming removed 6 bases from V and 6 bases from J; junction bases left unmatched: 7. CDR3: CASSSPSGGEDTQYF. CDR3 in DNA: TGTGCCAGCAGTTCCCCTAGCGGGGGGGAGGATACGCAGTATTTT.

The J gene is TRBJ1-2, the V gene TRBV6-5, with a weak D call TRBD1 (6 bases). V was cut by 6 bases and J by 6 bases, with 17 bases left in between. Germline lookup yields CDR1 MNHEY and CDR2 SVGAGI. CDR3 length: 14 residues. The CDR3 sequence is CASRGGLLIDGYTF. Here the CDR3 DNA reads TGTGCCAGCAGGGGGGGGCTGCTGATCGATGGCTACACCTTC.

This sequence joins TRBV5-1 and TRBJ2-2; D possibly matches TRBD1 or TRBD2 (5 bases each). This CDR3 spans 16 amino acids. CDR1 is SGHRS and CDR2 is YFSETQ in the germline V gene. Trimming pared 7 bases from V and 1 base from J, leaving 17 bases between. CDR3 nucleotide sequence: TGCGCCAGCGTAGCCACCGGGACGGAGAACACCGGGGAGCTGTTTTTT. Translation gives CASVATGTENTGELFF.

This clonotype has just a few counts. The V and J genes are TRBV20-1 and TRBJ2-1, with a possible D match to TRBD2 (6 bases). Germline CDR1 and CDR2: DFQATT and SNEGSKA (reference sequence). Trimming took off 3 bases at V and 7 bases at J, with 22 bases between the two ends. The CDR3 is made up of 16 amino acids. CDR3 loop: CSARAGQEALRNEQFF. CDR3 nucleotides: TGCAGTGCTAGGGCGGGGCAGGAAGCATTAAGGAATGAGCAGTTCTTC.

The rearrangement joins TRBV6-2 or TRBV6-3 to TRBJ1-2; TRBD1 matches 8 bases. CDR1 and CDR2 from the germline V gene are MNHEY and SVGEGT. Germline trimming cut 10 bases from V and 6 bases from J; bases unmatched to any gene: 10. CDR3 length: 13 amino acids. CDR3: CAIQLRTGHGYTF. CDR3 DNA sequence: TGTGCCATCCAACTAAGGACAGGGCATGGCTACACCTTC.

This clonotype appeared a few times. The chain is built from TRBV9 and TRBJ2-1; D unresolved. The CDR3 contains 12 residues. Germline V gives CDR1 SGDLS, CDR2 YYNGEE. The CDR3 nucleotides read TGTGCTGCCGGGTCAAGAGACAATGAGCAGTTCTTC. Protein: CAAGSRDNEQFF.

The rearrangement uses TRBV6-6 and TRBJ1-1; D may be TRBD1 (5 bases). From germline, CDR1 is MNHNY and CDR2 SVGAGI (reference sequence). This CDR3 region has 13 residues. Trimming took off 6 bases at V and 1 base at J, with 9 bases between the two ends. As DNA, the CDR3 is TGTGCCAGCAGCTCCGGGGGGAACACTGAAGCTTTCTTT. This sequence encodes CASSSGGNTEAFF.

This clonotype appeared a few times. The chain employs TRBV6-2 or TRBV6-3 and TRBJ2-7; D remains ambiguous. The CDR3 totals 12 residues. Trimming cost V 0 bases and J 6 bases, with 6 bases left between them. Germline assignment: CDR1 MNHEY and CDR2 SVGEGT. The DNA of the CDR3 is TGTGCCAGCAGTTACTCGAGAGGCGAGCAGTACGTC. Protein: CASSYSRGEQYV.

This clonotype has a handful of counts. This sequence joins TRBV11-2 and TRBJ2-3; D may be TRBD2 (6 bases). Germline V gene data show CDR1 as SGHAT and CDR2 as FQNNGV. This CDR3 comprises 13 residues. The germline V and J ends were trimmed by 8 bases and 1 base, with 10 bases remaining between them. Here the CDR3 reads CASHSGGTDTQYF. DNA of the CDR3: TGTGCCAGCCATAGCGGCGGCACAGATACGCAGTATTTT. Supplemented by reference TRBV11-2 and TRBJ2-3, the full variable domain reads EAGVAQSPRYKIIEKRQSVAFWCNPISGHATLYWYQQILGQGPKLLIQFQNNGVVDDSQLPKDRFSAERLKGVDSTLKIQPAKLEDSAVYLCASHSGGTDTQYFGPGTRLTVL.

The chain couples TRBV12-3 or TRBV12-4 to TRBJ2-1, with D tentatively TRBD2 (6 bases). The CDR3 runs to 15 residues. V lost 4 bases to trimming and J lost 8 bases, with 18 bases between them. CDR3 sequence (DNA): TGTGCCAGCAGTTCCCCTAGCGAAGTTAAACATGAGCAGTTCTTC. This sequence encodes CASSSPSEVKHEQFF.

The CDR3 protein is CASRADGVEQFF. DNA for the CDR3: TGTGCCAGCAGGGCAGACGGCGTTGAGCAGTTCTTC. The genes are TRBV7-6 and TRBJ2-1; D not resolved. Germline V gives CDR1 SGHVS, CDR2 FNYEAQ. V lost 6 bases, J lost 9 bases, and 12 bases lay in between. The CDR3 extends over 12 amino acids. Full variable domain (outside the CDR3, taken from reference TRBV7-6 and TRBJ2-1): GAGVSQSPRYKVTKRGQDVALRCDPISGHVSLYWYRQALGQGPEFLTYFNYEAQQDKSGLPNDRFSAERPEGSISTLTIQRTEQRDSAMYRCASRADGVEQFFGPGTRLTVL.